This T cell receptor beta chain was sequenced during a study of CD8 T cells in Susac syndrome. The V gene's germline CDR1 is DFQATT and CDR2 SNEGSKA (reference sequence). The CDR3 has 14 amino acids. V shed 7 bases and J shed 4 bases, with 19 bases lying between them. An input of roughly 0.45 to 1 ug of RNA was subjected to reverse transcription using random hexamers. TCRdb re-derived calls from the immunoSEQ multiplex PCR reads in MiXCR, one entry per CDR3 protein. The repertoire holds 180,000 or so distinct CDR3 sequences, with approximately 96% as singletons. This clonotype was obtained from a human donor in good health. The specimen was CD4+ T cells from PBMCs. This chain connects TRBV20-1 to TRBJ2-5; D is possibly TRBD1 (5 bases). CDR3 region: CSGIDSLGSETQYF. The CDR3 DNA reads TGCAGTGGCATAGACAGCCTGGGTTCAGAGACCCAGTACTTC.